The 30 T cell receptor beta chains given below trace back to one sample, sequenced in a study of regulatory dendritic cells for organ transplantation. Profiling relied on immunoSEQ multiplex PCR, and the TCRdb table lists in-frame clones only, not all of them. The top ten hold over 0.55% of the sample, which has some 11,000 clones, 74% seen once. No antigen has been identified for these receptors. Sorted T cells were CFSE-labeled and cultured 5 days with allogeneic regulatory or mature dendritic cells at 1:10. The sample was naive CD4+ T cells from blood cultured with regulatory dendritic cells. The subset was: CD45RA+ naive T cells. Every receptor here comes from a human donor in good health.

The rearrangement joins TRBV18 to TRBJ2-7; D not resolved. The V end was cut by 3 bases, the J end by 2 bases, with 8 bases between. CDR3 length: 13 residues. Germline lookup yields CDR1 KGHSH and CDR2 LQKENI. CDR3 in amino acids: CASSPAAAYEQYF. CDR3 bases: TGTGCCAGCTCACCGGCGGCTGCCTACGAGCAGTACTTC.

V is TRBV2 and J is TRBJ1-1; D uncertain. The V end lost 2 bases, the J end lost 4 bases, and 14 bases lay between the germline ends. Germline V gene sequence: CDR1 SNHLY, CDR2 FYNNEI. This CDR3 comprises 15 residues. CDR3 sequence (DNA): TGTGCCAGCAGTGAATGGGGAGGAATCAGCACTGAAGCTTTCTTT. Its translation: CASSEWGGISTEAFF.

This chain joins TRBV19 and TRBJ2-3, with TRBD2 identical over 13 bases. CDR3 length: 16 amino acids. Per the germline V gene, CDR1 is LNHDA and CDR2 is SQIVND (reference sequence). After removal of 7 bases from V and 0 bases from J, the junction contained 4 bases not matched to a gene. For the CDR3, the DNA is TGTGCCAGTATGGGACTAGCGGGGCCTAGCACAGATACGCAGTATTTT. It codes for CASMGLAGPSTDTQYF.

This chain joins TRBV4-2 and TRBJ1-3; a weak D match, TRBD1 (5 bases). The CDR3 contains 16 residues. From germline, CDR1 is LGHNA and CDR2 YNFKEQ. The V end was cut by 0 bases, the J end by 4 bases, with 13 bases between. CDR3 in amino acids: CASSQDHGGGGNTIYF. The DNA of the CDR3 is TGTGCCAGCAGCCAAGATCATGGGGGAGGAGGAAACACCATATATTTT.

V is TRBV5-4 and J is TRBJ2-2, with 9 bases fitting TRBD2. The CDR3 has 15 amino acids. Losses at the gene ends were 2 bases for V and 4 bases for J; bases not matched to a gene: 3. Germline CDR1 SGHNT, CDR2 YYREEE (reference sequence). The CDR3 protein is CASSFQAGGTGELFF. The DNA of the CDR3 is TGTGCCAGCAGCTTTCAAGCGGGGGGCACCGGGGAGCTGTTTTTT.

The CDR3 region has the DNA TGTGCCAGCAGTACCCGGCAGGGCACCTATGGCTACACCTTC. Translating gives CASSTRQGTYGYTF. The rearrangement uses TRBV27 and TRBJ1-2; tentatively, D is TRBD1 (5 bases). Germline V gene data show CDR1 as MNHEY and CDR2 as SMNVEV (reference sequence). V gave up 5 bases and J gave up 4 bases, with 14 bases separating them. The CDR3 is made up of 14 amino acids.

J is TRBJ1-1 and V is TRBV7-6, with a weak D call TRBD1 (5 bases). Germline lookup yields CDR1 SGHVS and CDR2 FNYEAQ. V was clipped by 2 bases and J by 4 bases, with 23 bases between them. The length of the CDR3 is 18 residues. The CDR3 spells CASSLIADSFYSGTEAFF. CDR3 bases: TGTGCCAGCAGCTTAATCGCAGACAGTTTTTATTCGGGCACTGAAGCTTTCTTT. Together with reference TRBV7-6 and TRBJ1-1, the CDR3 gives the full variable domain: GAGVSQSPRYKVTKRGQDVALRCDPISGHVSLYWYRQALGQGPEFLTYFNYEAQQDKSGLPNDRFSAERPEGSISTLTIQRTEQRDSAMYRCASSLIADSFYSGTEAFFGQGTRLTVV.

This clone was detected only once. The V call is TRBV2, the J call TRBJ1-5, with D possibly TRBD1 on 5 matching bases. V lost 5 bases and J lost 0, with 11 bases in between. The CDR3 spans 15 residues. Germline-derived CDR1 and CDR2 are SNHLY and FYNNEI. The CDR3 DNA sequence: TGTGCCAGCAGTCTCCGGACATATAGCAATCAGCCCCAGCATTTT. Translated, it gives CASSLRTYSNQPQHF.

This clone was detected only a few times. The CDR3 here is CASSELAGIQSGNTIYF. In nucleotides, the CDR3 is TGTGCCAGCAGTGAATTGGCAGGCATTCAATCTGGAAACACCATATATTTT. This chain links TRBV2 with TRBJ1-3; D remains unclear. Germline-derived CDR1 and CDR2 are SNHLY and FYNNEI. Between the trimmed V and J ends, which lost 2 bases and 1 base, there was a span of 15 bases. The CDR3 totals 17 residues.

This chain links TRBV21-1 with TRBJ2-1; the tabulated D call, TRBD2, remains unverified against the DNA. TRBV21-1 is termed a pseudogene. CDR3 length: 18 residues. CDR3 sequence reads: CASSKGGGNSISYNEQFF. CDR3 coding DNA: TGTGCCAGCAGCAAGGGGGGAGGCAACTCTATCTCCTACAATGAGCAGTTCTTC.

The chain employs TRBV6-1 and TRBJ2-3, with TRBD2 identical over 7 bases. The CDR3 totals 15 residues. The J segment lost 3 bases and the V segment lost 2 bases, leaving 5 bases of the junction unmatched. Per the germline V gene, CDR1 is MNHNS and CDR2 is SASEGT. CDR3 amino acids: CASSEFAGETDTQYF. CDR3 DNA: TGTGCCAGCAGTGAATTTGCGGGGGAGACAGATACGCAGTATTTT.

The V gene is TRBV7-8, the J gene TRBJ2-7; TRBD2 matches 8 bases. The ends lost 1 base at V and 0 bases at J; junction bases unmatched: 8. Germline CDR1 is SGHVS and CDR2 is FQNEAQ. This CDR3 has 17 amino acids. The CDR3 reads CASSLGSGGFFSYEQYF. The CDR3 region has the DNA TGTGCCAGCAGCTTAGGAAGCGGGGGCTTCTTCTCCTACGAGCAGTACTTC.

The chain carries TRBV7-9 and TRBJ2-1; 11 nucleotides match TRBD2. This CDR3 is built from 17 residues. Germline V lookup: CDR1 SEHNR, CDR2 FQNEAQ (reference sequence). With 4 bases clipped from V and 3 bases from J, the junction kept 8 bases outside the gene matches. The CDR3 nucleotides are TGTGCCAGCAGCTCATCCTTACTAGCGGGGGTCTACAATGAGCAGTTCTTC. This gives the protein CASSSSLLAGVYNEQFF. Supplemented by reference TRBV7-9 and TRBJ2-1, the full variable domain reads DTGVSQNPRHKITKRGQNVTFRCDPISEHNRLYWYRQTLGQGPEFLTYFQNEAQLEKSRLLSDRFSAERPKGSFSTLEIQRTEQGDSAMYLCASSSSLLAGVYNEQFFGPGTRLTVL.

The chain couples TRBV5-1 to TRBJ1-5, with a weak D call TRBD1 (5 bases). The germline V and J ends were trimmed by 2 bases and 1 base, with 13 bases remaining between them. This CDR3 has 16 residues. Germline CDR1 and CDR2: SGHRS and YFSETQ. Here the CDR3 DNA reads TGCGCCAGCAGCTTAGGACACTCAGGAAGCAATCAGCCCCAGCATTTT. Residues: CASSLGHSGSNQPQHF.

The gene calls are TRBV2 and TRBJ2-1, with D perhaps matching TRBD1 (5 bases). This CDR3 has 15 amino acids. Germline assignment: CDR1 SNHLY and CDR2 FYNNEI. V was shortened by 2 bases and J by 4 bases, with 12 bases between the two germline ends. The CDR3 region is CASSEQGQLYNEQFF. DNA of the CDR3: TGTGCCAGCAGTGAACAGGGCCAACTTTACAATGAGCAGTTCTTC.

The J gene is TRBJ1-2, the V gene TRBV4-2, with TRBD1 matching over 7 bases. V lost 4 bases and J lost 2; bases outside the gene matches: 13. Germline-derived CDR1 and CDR2 are LGHNA and YNFKEQ. This CDR3 region has 17 residues. Here the CDR3 reads CASSPAPDTDRNYGYTF. The DNA of the CDR3 is TGTGCCAGCAGCCCCGCACCGGATACGGACAGGAACTATGGCTACACCTTC.

The chain carries TRBV6-6 and TRBJ2-1; D might be TRBD2 (5 bases). Per the germline V gene, CDR1 is MNHNY and CDR2 is SVGAGI (reference sequence). The CDR3 is made up of 12 amino acids. Trimming cost V 6 bases and J 2 bases, with 5 bases left between them. CDR3 residues: CASSGAYNEQFF. The DNA of the CDR3 is TGTGCCAGCAGCGGGGCCTACAATGAGCAGTTCTTC.

This clone was recorded once. The chain combines TRBV5-1 with TRBJ2-2; 8 bases line up with TRBD2. This CDR3 region has 14 residues. Germline loops: CDR1 SGHRS, CDR2 YFSETQ. Trimming removed 1 base from V and 6 bases from J; junction bases left unmatched: 2. The CDR3 sequence: CASSLRGGSGELFF. The CDR3 DNA is TGCGCCAGCAGCTTGCGGGGGGGTTCCGGGGAGCTGTTTTTT.

The J gene is TRBJ2-2, the V gene TRBV7-2; TRBD2 might be the D (6 bases). The CDR3 is made up of 14 amino acids. Germline V gene lookup returns CDR1 SGHTA and CDR2 FQGNSA. V lost 5 bases and J 4 bases, leaving 11 bases between the germline ends. The CDR3 is CASSPTSATGELFF. The CDR3 nucleotides read TGTGCCAGCAGCCCGACTAGTGCCACCGGGGAGCTGTTTTTT.

The chain is built from TRBV6-6 and TRBJ1-2; D not resolved. Trimming pared 5 bases from V and 1 base from J, leaving 8 bases between. The CDR3 totals 13 residues. CDR1 MNHNY and CDR2 SVGAGI come from the germline V gene (reference sequence). The CDR3 reads CASSPAGNYGYTF. The CDR3 DNA reads TGTGCCAGCAGTCCGGCGGGTAACTATGGCTACACCTTC.

The chain uses TRBV19 and TRBJ2-5; D might be TRBD1 (5 bases). Trimming pared 1 base from V and 5 bases from J, leaving 11 bases between. Germline V CDR1 and CDR2: LNHDA, SQIVND (reference sequence). This CDR3 has 14 residues. CDR3 amino acids: CASSIGQGWETQYF. The CDR3 nucleotides read TGTGCCAGTAGTATAGGTCAGGGATGGGAGACCCAGTACTTC.

The rearrangement uses TRBV4-1 and TRBJ1-1; 7 nucleotides line up with TRBD1. The CDR3 extends over 15 amino acids. Germline-derived CDR1 and CDR2 are MGHRA and YSYEKL. Trimming took 4 bases from V and 6 from J; bases not matched to a gene: 11. The CDR3 reads CASSRPSGQLSEAFF. As DNA, the CDR3 is TGCGCCAGCAGCCGACCCTCGGGACAGCTTTCTGAAGCTTTCTTT.

The chain links TRBV6-5 to TRBJ1-1; D is ambiguous. Trimming pared 6 bases from V and 7 bases from J, leaving 12 bases between. The CDR3 spans 12 residues. The germline CDR1 and CDR2 sequences are MNHEY and SVGAGI. In DNA, the CDR3 is TGTGCCAGCAGGCGACTGACCGGTGAAGCTTTCTTT. Residues: CASRRLTGEAFF.

The chain has TRBV5-1 and TRBJ2-7; D is possibly TRBD2 (6 bases). Germline-derived CDR1 and CDR2 are SGHRS and YFSETQ. Trimming left V 0 bases short and J 0 bases short, with 13 bases between. The CDR3 extends over 16 amino acids. CDR3 sequence reads: CASSLGPAGLSYEQYF. The CDR3 DNA is TGCGCCAGCAGCTTGGGCCCGGCGGGGCTCTCCTACGAGCAGTACTTC.

This chain links TRBV27 with TRBJ2-1; 7 bases fit TRBD2. Germline CDR1 reads MNHEY; CDR2 reads SMNVEV (reference sequence). Trimming removed 5 bases from V and 3 bases from J; junction bases left unmatched: 7. The CDR3 runs 15 residues. For the CDR3, the DNA is TGTGCCAGCAGTCCCCCGGCGGGGGTCTACAATGAGCAGTTCTTC. Translated, it gives CASSPPAGVYNEQFF.

This sequence joins TRBV6-1 and TRBJ1-1, with 8 bases that match TRBD1. V shed 2 bases, J shed 6 bases, and the junction held 2 bases outside the gene matches. CDR1 and CDR2 (germline): MNHNS, SASEGT. The CDR3 extends over 13 amino acids. The CDR3 nucleotides are TGTGCCAGCAGTGAACAGGGGGCTTCTGAAGCTTTCTTT. Its protein is CASSEQGASEAFF.

This sequence joins TRBV4-1 and TRBJ2-1, with D possibly TRBD2 on 5 matching bases. V shed 5 bases and J shed 6 bases, with 20 bases lying between them. This CDR3 is built from 16 residues. Germline V lookup: CDR1 MGHRA, CDR2 YSYEKL. The CDR3 is CASSLRGQLGGNEQFF. In DNA form, the CDR3 reads TGCGCCAGCAGCTTAAGAGGGCAGCTGGGCGGCAATGAGCAGTTCTTC.

This clone was detected a few times. The chain couples TRBV5-1 to TRBJ2-3; the match to TRBD1 covers 9 bases. The CDR3 length is 18 residues. Germline-derived CDR1 and CDR2 are SGHRS and YFSETQ. J was trimmed by 5 bases and V by 4 bases; bases with no gene match: 17. This chain's CDR3 is CASSPGQGFPSPGDTQYF. CDR3 coding DNA: TGCGCCAGCAGCCCAGGACAGGGGTTCCCGTCCCCAGGAGATACGCAGTATTTT. The full variable domain, in which reference TRBV5-1 and TRBJ2-3 provide the parts outside the CDR3, is KAGVTQTPRYLIKTRGQQVTLSCSPISGHRSVSWYQQTPGQGLQFLFEYFSETQRNKGNFPGRFSGRQFSNSRSEMNVSTLELGDSALYLCASSPGQGFPSPGDTQYFGPGTRLTVL.

This rearrangement joins TRBV7-2 to TRBJ1-2; D possibly corresponds to TRBD1 (5 bases). V was trimmed by 1 base and J by 2 bases, leaving 8 bases between them. CDR3 length: 14 residues. Germline CDR1 reads SGHTA; CDR2 reads FQGNSA. The CDR3 coding sequence is TGTGCCAGCAGCTTAGGGGGGGGAAACTATGGCTACACCTTC. It is translated as CASSLGGGNYGYTF.

This clone was seen a few times. The CDR3 region is CASSLARGYNEQFF. The CDR3 region has the DNA TGCGCCAGCAGCTTGGCCCGGGGCTACAATGAGCAGTTCTTC. The chain uses TRBV5-1 and TRBJ2-1, with D perhaps TRBD2 (5 bases). Trimming took 0 bases from V and 3 from J, leaving 7 bases between them. Germline V CDR1 and CDR2: SGHRS, YFSETQ. This CDR3 comprises 14 residues.